The T cell receptor (beta chain) described here comes from a study of T cell repertoires in cytomegalovirus infection. Whole-study context: A matching HLA type, together with CMV infection, was signaled by public TCR beta signatures. Findings and limits, study-wide: Dominant in the ex vivo response were TCR beta clonotypes restricted by HLA-C and specific for CMV.

This clonotype was detected ten times or more. Its specificity is not known. Germline loops: CDR1 SGHTA, CDR2 FQGNSA. J gave up 5 bases and V 1 base, and 4 bases lay outside the gene matches. The CDR3 sequence is 14 residues long. TCRdb used MiXCR to reprocess the reads, holding one entry per CDR3 protein. Here the sample spans approximately 730,000 distinct CDR3 sequences, roughly 30% being singletons. The TCR originated in a human donor in good health (CMV status not recorded). Some clones in this sample may be carry-over from other donors' samples. The rearrangement links TRBV7-2 to TRBJ2-5, with 7 bases lining up with TRBD1. This material consisted of cultured PBMCs, taken from culture after CMV antigen stimulation. The CDR3 DNA follows: TGTGCCAGCAGCTTAGACAGGGGCGGGGAGACCCAGTACTTC. Translating it yields CASSLDRGGETQYF.